These 27 T cell receptor beta chains were all obtained from the same sample, sequenced in a study of blood T cell repertoires in COVID-19. Clones were sequenced by immunoSEQ multiplex PCR, and TCRdb holds only the in-frame ones, with some missing. Here the sample spans a few hundred thousand clones, around 87% being singletons. Sequencing input: peripheral blood. These receptors were collected from a woman aged 45-65 years who had recovered from COVID-19.

The rearrangement joins TRBV7-8 to TRBJ1-2; 9 bases are shared with TRBD1. The V and J ends lost 6 bases and 6 bases, in that order; junction bases with no gene match: 8. In germline, CDR1 is SGHVS, CDR2 FQNEAQ. This CDR3 spans 14 amino acids. CDR3 in amino acids: CASSSGTGLNGYTF. For the CDR3, the DNA is TGTGCCAGCAGTTCCGGGACAGGGTTGAATGGCTACACCTTC.

The chain couples TRBV28 to TRBJ1-5, with D unresolved. Germline CDR1 is MDHEN and CDR2 is SYDVKM. The CDR3 is 12 amino acids. V gave up 7 bases and J gave up 0 bases, with 4 bases separating them. The CDR3 nucleotides read TGTGCCAGCATGGCTAGCAATCAGCCCCAGCATTTT. Protein product: CASMASNQPQHF.

The V call is TRBV7-2, the J call TRBJ1-1, with D hard to call. Germline CDR1 reads SGHTA; CDR2 reads FQGNSA. This CDR3 is 13 amino acids long. V was shortened by 5 bases and J by 4 bases, with 11 bases between the two germline ends. CDR3 protein: CASSPGRGTEAFF. The DNA for the CDR3 is TGTGCCAGCAGCCCTGGACGGGGCACTGAAGCTTTCTTT.

The chain carries TRBV7-2 and TRBJ2-1; D remains unclear. The ends were cut back, 5 bases at V and 3 bases at J, with 8 bases in the middle. CDR1 and CDR2 (germline): SGHTA, FQGNSA. The CDR3 has 13 amino acids. This CDR3 reads CASSPMYYNEQFF. Written as DNA, the CDR3 is TGTGCCAGCAGCCCTATGTACTACAATGAGCAGTTCTTC.

The chain carries TRBV7-2 and TRBJ2-5; the match to TRBD1 covers 10 bases. The germline V gene has CDR1 SGHTA and CDR2 FQGNSA. The CDR3 has 14 amino acids. The V gene end was trimmed by 4 bases and the J gene end by 7 bases; junction bases not matched to a gene: 6. The CDR3 nucleotides are TGTGCCAGCAGCTCAGATGGACAGGGGGTGACCCAGTACTTC. Translation gives CASSSDGQGVTQYF.

The V call is TRBV6-5, the J call TRBJ1-1; a possible D gene is TRBD1 (5 bases). CDR3 size: 14 residues. The V end was cut by 5 bases, the J end by 1 base, with 11 bases between. In germline, CDR1 is MNHEY, CDR2 SVGAGI. The CDR3 sequence: CASSQPGGNTEAFF. CDR3 DNA sequence: TGTGCCAGCAGTCAACCGGGGGGGAACACTGAAGCTTTCTTT.

The chain combines TRBV28 with TRBJ2-7; the match to TRBD2 covers 8 bases. In germline, CDR1 is MDHEN, CDR2 SYDVKM. This CDR3 has 14 amino acids. The V gene end was trimmed by 5 bases and the J gene end by 0 bases; junction bases not matched to a gene: 3. This CDR3 is CASSGSGTSYEQYF. CDR3 coding DNA: TGTGCCAGCAGTGGTAGCGGGACCTCCTACGAGCAGTACTTC.

The chain uses TRBV18 and TRBJ2-7; D unresolved. V was clipped by 0 bases and J by 3 bases, with 9 bases between them. The V gene's germline CDR1 is KGHSH and CDR2 LQKENI. The CDR3 has 14 residues. This CDR3 is CASSPPADLYEQYF. The CDR3, as DNA: TGTGCCAGCTCACCACCGGCGGATCTCTACGAGCAGTACTTC.

The chain combines TRBV28 with TRBJ1-1; 7 nucleotides line up with TRBD1. V lost 5 bases to trimming and J lost 4 bases; unmatched junction nucleotides: 7. CDR1 MDHEN and CDR2 SYDVKM come from the germline V gene. The length of the CDR3 is 14 residues. DNA of the CDR3: TGTGCCAGCAGTGTACCCAACAGGGGCACTGAAGCTTTCTTT. It codes for CASSVPNRGTEAFF.

The CDR3 sequence is CASSTGRLGPRAGELFF. The DNA for the CDR3 is TGTGCCAGCAGCACTGGCCGGCTGGGGCCTAGGGCCGGGGAGCTGTTTTTT. The rearrangement joins TRBV7-9 to TRBJ2-2; tentatively, D is TRBD1 (5 bases). The CDR3 length is 17 residues. V was clipped by 5 bases and J by 6 bases, with 22 bases between them. The germline CDR1 and CDR2 sequences are SEHNR and FQNEAQ (reference sequence).

This clone was found a few times. The J gene is TRBJ1-5, the V gene TRBV19; D remains ambiguous. Germline CDR1 is LNHDA and CDR2 is SQIVND (reference sequence). Trimming cost V 8 bases and J 1 base, with 9 bases left between them. CDR3 size: 13 residues. CDR3 sequence reads: CASADTSNQPQHF. Here the CDR3 DNA reads TGTGCCAGTGCCGACACGAGCAATCAGCCCCAGCATTTT.

In nucleotides, the CDR3 is TGTGCCAGCAGCGTAGGAGTTCGCGACAGTGAAGCTTTCTTT. Amino acid sequence: CASSVGVRDSEAFF. The chain couples TRBV9 to TRBJ1-1, with D possibly TRBD1 on 5 matching bases. The length of the CDR3 is 14 residues. Per germline, CDR1 SGDLS and CDR2 YYNGEE. Trimming removed 0 bases from V and 7 bases from J, with 13 bases in between.

The rearrangement joins TRBV28 to TRBJ2-4; D uncertain. The CDR3 has 14 amino acids. Trimming shortened V by 3 bases and J by 0 bases, and 6 bases separated the two germline ends. The germline gives CDR1 MDHEN, CDR2 SYDVKM. The chain's CDR3 is CASSFSLAKNIQYF. The CDR3, as DNA: TGTGCCAGCAGTTTCTCCTTAGCCAAAAACATTCAGTACTTC.

The chain carries TRBV7-2 and TRBJ1-1; weak D call: TRBD1 (6 bases). V lost 4 bases and J 1 base, leaving 16 bases between the germline ends. CDR3 size: 16 residues. Germline CDR1 reads SGHTA; CDR2 reads FQGNSA. The CDR3 loop is CASSSPRWGPNTEAFF. CDR3 bases: TGTGCCAGCAGCTCCCCTAGGTGGGGGCCGAACACTGAAGCTTTCTTT.

CDR3 in amino acids: CASTAGGPDTQYF. CDR3 in DNA: TGCGCCAGCACGGCGGGGGGACCAGATACGCAGTATTTT. The chain employs TRBV5-1 and TRBJ2-3; 8 nucleotides agree with TRBD2. V lost 6 bases and J lost 4; bases outside the gene matches: 4. This CDR3 contains 13 residues. Germline CDR1 is SGHRS and CDR2 is YFSETQ.

The chain joins TRBV19 to TRBJ1-5; 7 bases are a match to TRBD1. Germline CDR1 is LNHDA and CDR2 is SQIVND (reference sequence). This CDR3 region has 14 residues. The junction had 6 bases not matched to a gene; V was cut back by 4 bases and J by 6 bases. In nucleotides, the CDR3 is TGTGCCAGTAGTACCGCGAGGGGGCCTCAGCCCCAGCATTTT. The encoded protein is CASSTARGPQPQHF.

The rearrangement joins TRBV28 to TRBJ1-4; D remains ambiguous. The V and J ends lost 4 bases and 8 bases respectively, with 2 bases between them. The CDR3 is 10 amino acids. Germline V gives CDR1 MDHEN, CDR2 SYDVKM. The CDR3 is CASSSEKLFF. In nucleotides, the CDR3 is TGTGCCAGCAGTTCGGAAAAACTGTTTTTT. The variable domain in full, completed from reference TRBV28 and TRBJ1-4, reads DVKVTQSSRYLVKRTGEKVFLECVQDMDHENMFWYRQDPGLGLRLIYFSYDVKMKEKGDIPEGYSVSREKKERFSLILESASTNQTSMYLCASSSEKLFFGSGTQLSVL.

V usage is TRBV5-4 and J usage is TRBJ2-7, with 8 nucleotides matching TRBD2. V lost 3 bases to trimming and J lost 5 bases; unmatched junction nucleotides: 7. This CDR3 has 14 residues. Germline CDR1 SGHNT, CDR2 YYREEE (reference sequence). CDR3 residues: CASSSAGGEDEQYF. CDR3 DNA sequence: TGTGCCAGCAGCTCCGCGGGGGGCGAGGACGAGCAGTACTTC. Using reference TRBV5-4 and TRBJ2-7 for the parts outside the CDR3, the full variable domain is ETGVTQSPTHLIKTRGQQVTLRCSSQSGHNTVSWYQQALGQGPQFIFQYYREEENGRGNFPPRFSGLQFPNYSSELNVNALELDDSALYLCASSSAGGEDEQYFGPGTRLTVT.

The rearrangement joins TRBV6-4 to TRBJ2-2; TRBD2 might be the D (6 bases). Germline V gene sequence: CDR1 MRHNA, CDR2 SNTAGT. This CDR3 comprises 14 residues. Trimming cost V 5 bases and J 4 bases, with 11 bases left between them. The CDR3 reads CASSLSGGTGELFF. The CDR3 DNA reads as TGTGCCAGCAGTCTTTCCGGGGGCACCGGGGAGCTGTTTTTT.

The chain uses TRBV18 and TRBJ2-7; 7 nucleotides line up with TRBD1. CDR1 is KGHSH and CDR2 is LQKENI in the germline V gene. V was clipped by 2 bases and J by 3 bases; unmatched bases: 7. The CDR3 is made up of 15 amino acids. CDR3 nucleotides: TGTGCCAGCTCACCAGCCAGAGCAGGGGGCTACGAGCAGTACTTC. Its translation: CASSPARAGGYEQYF.

The chain carries TRBV6-2 or TRBV6-3 and TRBJ1-1, with D perhaps matching TRBD1 (6 bases). Germline CDR1 MNHEY, CDR2 SVGEGT. Trimming shortened V by 5 bases and J by 1 base, and 26 bases separated the two germline ends. CDR3 length: 19 amino acids. Written as DNA, the CDR3 is TGTGCCAGCAGTCATCCCCTACTGAACAGGGATAAATCGAACACTGAAGCTTTCTTT. It is translated as CASSHPLLNRDKSNTEAFF.

This chain connects TRBV6-5 to TRBJ2-2; 11 bases align to TRBD2. The CDR3 extends over 15 amino acids. The germline CDR1 and CDR2 sequences are MNHEY and SVGAGI. After removal of 6 bases from V and 4 bases from J, the junction contained 4 bases not matched to a gene. The DNA of the CDR3 is TGTGCCAGCAGCCCCGGGACTAGCGGCACCGGGGAGCTGTTTTTT. It translates to CASSPGTSGTGELFF.

This chain uses TRBV2 with TRBJ2-3; TRBD1 matches at 8 bases. The J segment lost 1 base and the V segment lost 8 bases, leaving 8 bases of the junction unmatched. The CDR3 extends over 15 amino acids. Per germline, CDR1 SNHLY and CDR2 FYNNEI. Here the CDR3 DNA reads TGTGCCAGCTCGGGAGCAGGGGGCCGCACAGATACGCAGTATTTT. This codes for CASSGAGGRTDTQYF. Full variable domain (outside the CDR3, taken from reference TRBV2 and TRBJ2-3): EPEVTQTPSHQVTQMGQEVILRCVPISNHLYFYWYRQILGQKVEFLVSFYNNEISEKSEIFDDQFSVERPDGSNFTLKIRSTKLEDSAMYFCASSGAGGRTDTQYFGPGTRLTVL.

The J gene is TRBJ1-1, the V gene TRBV6-5; TRBD1 matches at 7 bases. The germline CDR1 and CDR2 sequences are MNHEY and SVGAGI. The CDR3 length is 13 residues. V was clipped by 4 bases and J by 6 bases; unmatched bases: 5. Here the CDR3 reads CASSWGQRAEAFF. The CDR3 nucleotides are TGTGCCAGCAGTTGGGGACAGCGGGCTGAAGCTTTCTTT.

Only one count was recorded for this clone. The gene calls are TRBV7-2 and TRBJ2-2; 10 nucleotides line up with TRBD1. V dropped 3 bases and J dropped 3; count of bases not matched to a gene: 7. The length of the CDR3 is 17 residues. Germline V gene sequence: CDR1 SGHTA, CDR2 FQGNSA. CDR3 region: CASSFTGTGDYTGELFF. The CDR3 DNA reads as TGTGCCAGCAGCTTCACCGGGACAGGGGATTACACCGGGGAGCTGTTTTTT. Together with reference TRBV7-2 and TRBJ2-2, the CDR3 gives the full variable domain: GAGVSQSPSNKVTEKGKDVELRCDPISGHTALYWYRQSLGQGLEFLIYFQGNSAPDKSGLPSDRFSAERTGGSVSTLTIQRTQQEDSAVYLCASSFTGTGDYTGELFFGEGSRLTVL.

CDR3: CASSFRSQGRANYGYTF. In nucleotides, the CDR3 is TGTGCCAGCAGCTTTAGGTCCCAGGGAAGAGCTAACTATGGCTACACCTTC. The V call is TRBV5-4, the J call TRBJ1-2; weak D call: TRBD1 (5 bases). Germline CDR1 reads SGHNT; CDR2 reads YYREEE (reference sequence). The CDR3 has 17 amino acids. Deletions cut 2 bases from V and 0 bases from J, with 17 bases between.

V and J are TRBV20-1 and TRBJ2-1, with 8 bases that match TRBD1. The germline gives CDR1 DFQATT, CDR2 SNEGSKA (reference sequence). This CDR3 region has 14 residues. J was trimmed by 3 bases and V by 3 bases; bases with no gene match: 4. CDR3 residues: CSASFDRGYNEQFF. The CDR3, as DNA: TGCAGTGCTAGTTTCGACAGGGGCTACAATGAGCAGTTCTTC.